Each of the 32 T cell receptor beta chains below was sequenced from the same sample in a study of blood T cell repertoires in COVID-19. Sequencing was performed with immunoSEQ multiplex PCR; in TCRdb, only in-frame clones are kept and a portion is missing. The table shows 200,000 or so clones, with 60% to 85% occurring only once. Sequencing was carried out using peripheral blood. The receptors were sampled from a man in his sixties with active or convalescent COVID-19.

The chain carries TRBV20-1 and TRBJ1-5; 12 bases match TRBD1. The trim removed 3 bases at V and 7 bases at J, leaving 10 bases unmatched. Germline V gene lookup returns CDR1 DFQATT and CDR2 SNEGSKA (reference sequence). CDR3 length: 16 amino acids. The CDR3 spells CSASPGTGGAEQPQHF. In DNA, the CDR3 is TGCAGTGCTAGTCCGGGGACAGGGGGCGCCGAACAGCCCCAGCATTTT.

CDR3 sequence: CASSSTTWDTQYF. The CDR3 DNA is TGTGCCAGCAGTTCCACCACTTGGGATACGCAGTATTTT. The chain employs TRBV28 and TRBJ2-3; D gene uncertain. V was shortened by 4 bases and J by 6 bases, with 11 bases between the two germline ends. CDR3 length: 13 residues. Germline CDR1 is MDHEN and CDR2 is SYDVKM.

V usage is TRBV28 and J usage is TRBJ2-2; perhaps TRBD2 as D (5 bases). Germline V CDR1 and CDR2: MDHEN, SYDVKM. This CDR3 contains 14 residues. The germline V and J ends were trimmed by 11 bases and 3 bases, with 16 bases remaining between them. The CDR3 coding sequence is TGTGCCGCATCGGACGGGCGGGACACCGGGGAGCTGTTTTTT. This codes for CAASDGRDTGELFF.

This chain links TRBV12-5 with TRBJ2-7; a possible D gene is TRBD1 (5 bases). Trimming cost V 5 bases and J 6 bases, with 11 bases left between them. This CDR3 has 12 residues. The V gene's germline CDR1 is LGHNT and CDR2 FRNRAP. In nucleotides, the CDR3 is TGTGCTAGTGGTCCCAGGGCTTCCGAGCAGTACTTC. Translating it yields CASGPRASEQYF.

The CDR3, as DNA: TGTGCCAGCAGCCCCCTCCAAGGCCGGGACACTGAAGCTTTCTTT. This codes for CASSPLQGRDTEAFF. This chain links TRBV7-9 with TRBJ1-1, with D uncertain. CDR1 and CDR2 (germline): SEHNR, FQNEAQ (reference sequence). The CDR3 is 15 residues long. With 5 bases removed from V and 3 bases from J, the gap between germline ends came to 16 bases.

This clone was seen a single time. The J gene is TRBJ2-1, the V gene TRBV20-1; TRBD2 aligns across 9 bases. V gave up 3 bases and J gave up 0 bases; unmatched junction bases: 0. The CDR3 has 14 amino acids. Germline V gives CDR1 DFQATT, CDR2 SNEGSKA (reference sequence). Here the CDR3 reads CSASSGSSYNEQFF. DNA of the CDR3: TGCAGTGCTAGTAGCGGGAGCTCCTACAATGAGCAGTTCTTC.

This clone was detected a few times. The chain carries TRBV25-1 and TRBJ2-7, with D possibly TRBD1 on 6 matching bases. V was pared by 4 bases and J by 4 bases, with 11 bases between. The germline V gene has CDR1 MGHDK and CDR2 SYGVNS. This CDR3 spans 13 amino acids. Written as DNA, the CDR3 is TGTGCCAGCAGTGTCCTACAGGGATACGAGCAGTACTTC. Its translation is CASSVLQGYEQYF.

The V and J genes are TRBV30 and TRBJ2-5; D perhaps matches TRBD2 (6 bases). The ends were cut back, 7 bases at V and 0 bases at J, with 12 bases in the middle. This CDR3 has 13 residues. Looked up from germline, CDR1 is GTSNPN and CDR2 is SVGIG (reference sequence). In nucleotides, the CDR3 is TGTGCCTCCCGACTAGAGAACCAAGAGACCCAGTACTTC. Its protein is CASRLENQETQYF.

The rearrangement links TRBV5-6 to TRBJ2-6; D is possibly TRBD1 (6 bases). CDR1 and CDR2 (germline): SGHDT, YYEEEE. Trimming pared 4 bases from V and 4 bases from J, leaving 12 bases between. The CDR3 consists of 15 residues. In DNA form, the CDR3 reads TGTGCCAGCAGCCAAACAGGGAACGGGGCCAACGTCCTGACTTTC. Translated, it gives CASSQTGNGANVLTF.

V gene TRBV3-1 (or the pseudogene TRBV3-2) combines with J gene TRBJ2-1, with 12 bases identical to TRBD2. This CDR3 has 15 residues. The V segment lost 5 bases and the J segment 4 bases; nucleotides outside the gene matches: 3. Per the germline V gene, CDR1 is LGHDT and CDR2 is YNNKEL (reference sequence). The CDR3 loop reads CASSASGREYNEQFF. The CDR3 nucleotides are TGTGCCAGCAGCGCTAGCGGGAGGGAATACAATGAGCAGTTCTTC.

The chain recombines TRBV7-8 with TRBJ2-4; 9 bases align to TRBD2. CDR1 is SGHVS, CDR2 FQNEAQ, per germline. V trimming: 5 bases; J trimming: 6 bases; junction bases outside the gene matches: 8. This CDR3 has 15 amino acids. CDR3 amino acids: CASSDTSGPINIQYF. The CDR3 DNA reads TGTGCCAGCAGCGACACTAGCGGGCCTATAAACATTCAGTACTTC. Supplemented by reference TRBV7-8 and TRBJ2-4, the full variable domain reads GAGVSQSPRYKVAKRGQDVALRCDPISGHVSLFWYQQALGQGPEFLTYFQNEAQLDKSGLPSDRFFAERPEGSVSTLKIQRTQQEDSAVYLCASSDTSGPINIQYFGAGTRLSVL.

This clone was counted between two and nine times. The rearrangement links TRBV3-1 (or the pseudogene TRBV3-2) to TRBJ2-7; maybe TRBD1 (6 bases). V lost 2 bases to trimming and J lost 6 bases, with 14 bases between them. The CDR3 sequence is 14 residues long. Germline lookup yields CDR1 LGHDT and CDR2 YNNKEL (reference sequence). CDR3 coding DNA: TGTGCCAGCAGCCAAACCCAGGGGACCATCGAGCAGTACTTC. It translates to CASSQTQGTIEQYF.

In this sample, this clone turned up many times. J is TRBJ2-7 and V is TRBV3-1 (or the pseudogene TRBV3-2); 7 bases agree with TRBD2. The length of the CDR3 is 13 residues. Looked up from germline, CDR1 is LGHDT and CDR2 is YNNKEL (reference sequence). With V trimmed by 2 bases and J by 8 bases, 6 bases remained unmatched. CDR3 DNA: TGTGCCAGCAGCCAACCCGGGACTATAAAGCAGTACTTC. Its translation: CASSQPGTIKQYF.

This clone was seen only once. The chain uses TRBV27 and TRBJ1-5; tentative D call: TRBD1 (6 bases). The CDR3 consists of 13 residues. Looked up from germline, CDR1 is MNHEY and CDR2 is SMNVEV (reference sequence). Trimming left V 9 bases short and J 6 bases short, with 15 bases between. The CDR3 DNA reads TGTGCCAGTGCGGGGGGGGCGGTTCAGCCCCAGCATTTT. Protein: CASAGGAVQPQHF.

The chain combines TRBV7-2 with TRBJ2-7; D perhaps matches TRBD1 (5 bases). CDR3 size: 14 residues. Trimming stripped 0 bases from V and 3 bases from J, with 9 bases between. Germline-derived CDR1 and CDR2 are SGHTA and FQGNSA. CDR3 residues: CASSLAGVGYEQYF. For the CDR3, the DNA is TGTGCCAGCAGCTTAGCAGGGGTTGGCTACGAGCAGTACTTC.

The rearrangement links TRBV5-4 to TRBJ2-2, with TRBD2 as a possible D gene (6 bases). Trimming cost V 4 bases and J 0 bases, with 19 bases left between them. The CDR3 length is 18 residues. Germline CDR1 and CDR2: SGHNT and YYREEE (reference sequence). CDR3: CASSPRKEWGANTGELFF. The CDR3 DNA follows: TGTGCCAGCAGCCCGCGCAAGGAGTGGGGGGCGAACACCGGGGAGCTGTTTTTT.

V is TRBV2 and J is TRBJ2-7; D may be TRBD1 (5 bases). Trimming pared 7 bases from V and 10 bases from J, leaving 14 bases between. Looked up from germline, CDR1 is SNHLY and CDR2 is FYNNEI. This CDR3 has 11 residues. The CDR3 DNA is TGTGCCAGCACCGGGCTCAGGGAACAGTACTTC. It specifies CASTGLREQYF.

This clone was detected only a few times. The chain uses TRBV19 and TRBJ2-7; D call uncertain. Trimming shortened V by 6 bases and J by 1 base, and 13 bases separated the two germline ends. Germline CDR1 LNHDA, CDR2 SQIVND (reference sequence). CDR3 length: 14 amino acids. The DNA of the CDR3 is TGTGCCAGTAGCCCCCATCGTACTTCCTACGAGCAGTACTTC. Residues: CASSPHRTSYEQYF.

V and J are TRBV19 and TRBJ2-7; D call uncertain. Germline CDR1 LNHDA, CDR2 SQIVND (reference sequence). V gave up 3 bases and J gave up 2 bases, with 11 bases separating them. CDR3 length: 14 amino acids. The CDR3 region has the DNA TGTGCCAGTAGTATCGGTCTGATTACCTACGAGCAGTACTTC. This translates into CASSIGLITYEQYF.

The rearrangement joins TRBV5-4 to TRBJ1-2; TRBD1 aligns across 10 bases. J gave up 5 bases and V 3 bases, and 4 bases lay outside the gene matches. The V gene's germline CDR1 is SGHNT and CDR2 YYREEE (reference sequence). The CDR3 consists of 14 residues. The CDR3 DNA sequence: TGTGCCAGCAGCTCCGGGACAGGGGAATATGGCTACACCTTC. The encoded protein is CASSSGTGEYGYTF.

The rearrangement links TRBV7-9 to TRBJ1-5, with 7 bases fitting TRBD1. The CDR3 sequence is 14 residues long. The V segment lost 7 bases and the J segment 6 bases; nucleotides outside the gene matches: 9. CDR1 is SEHNR and CDR2 is FQNEAQ in the germline V gene (reference sequence). CDR3 nucleotides: TGTGCCAGCACAACTACAGGGGTCGGTCAGCCCCAGCATTTT. Translation gives CASTTTGVGQPQHF.

The chain is built from TRBV9 and TRBJ2-7, with 8 bases fitting TRBD2. The CDR3 is 15 residues long. V lost 3 bases to trimming and J lost 5 bases; unmatched junction nucleotides: 10. CDR1 and CDR2 from the germline V gene are SGDLS and YYNGEE. The DNA for the CDR3 is TGTGCCAGCAGCGCCCGAGAGCGGGAGTTCAACGAGCAGTACTTC. Protein product: CASSAREREFNEQYF.

A few counts support this clone. The gene calls are TRBV28 and TRBJ2-5; the D gene is possibly TRBD2 (6 bases). Germline V CDR1 and CDR2: MDHEN, SYDVKM. CDR3 size: 15 residues. V was trimmed by 4 bases and J by 2 bases, leaving 14 bases between them. The chain's CDR3 is CASSSIRDFQETQYF. The CDR3, as DNA: TGTGCCAGCAGTTCGATCCGGGACTTTCAAGAGACCCAGTACTTC.

The chain has TRBV28 and TRBJ1-5, with D unclear. The CDR3 has 12 amino acids. The germline V gene has CDR1 MDHEN and CDR2 SYDVKM. V was shortened by 2 bases and J by 9 bases, with 8 bases between the two germline ends. The CDR3 nucleotides are TGTGCCAGCAGTTTAATGGCTCCGCCCCAGCATTTT. It yields the protein CASSLMAPPQHF.

The CDR3 reads CASSTGQRPNTGELFF. CDR3 in DNA: TGTGCCAGTAGTACGGGACAGCGCCCGAACACCGGGGAGCTGTTTTTT. The rearrangement joins TRBV19 to TRBJ2-2; TRBD1 matches 7 bases. V gave up 4 bases and J gave up 0 bases; unmatched junction bases: 5. The CDR3 extends over 16 amino acids. The V gene's germline CDR1 is LNHDA and CDR2 SQIVND (reference sequence).

This chain uses TRBV28 with TRBJ1-2; no firm D call. Germline V gene data show CDR1 as MDHEN and CDR2 as SYDVKM. The CDR3 totals 14 residues. V shed 3 bases and J shed 8 bases, with 16 bases lying between them. The CDR3 here is CASSFNEGSGGYTF. The DNA of the CDR3 is TGTGCCAGCAGTTTTAATGAGGGTTCGGGGGGCTACACCTTC.

This clone occurred a few times. The chain combines TRBV11-1 with TRBJ2-5; D is uncertain. Trimming removed 3 bases from V and 7 bases from J, with 9 bases in between. Looked up from germline, CDR1 is SGHAT and CDR2 is FQDESV (reference sequence). CDR3 length: 12 amino acids. CDR3 amino acids: CASSFQSRTQYF. DNA for the CDR3: TGTGCCAGCAGCTTCCAGTCACGGACCCAGTACTTC.

The rearrangement joins TRBV24-1 to TRBJ2-1, with 7 bases identical to TRBD1. Germline trimming cut 5 bases from V and 2 bases from J; bases unmatched to any gene: 11. From germline, CDR1 is KGHDR and CDR2 SFDVKD. The CDR3 sequence is 17 residues long. This chain's CDR3 is CATSGSSGQSAYNEQFF. CDR3 DNA sequence: TGTGCCACCAGTGGGTCCTCGGGACAGAGTGCCTACAATGAGCAGTTCTTC.

This sequence joins TRBV7-2 and TRBJ1-1; D is possibly TRBD1 (5 bases). With 5 bases removed from V and 8 bases from J, the gap between germline ends came to 18 bases. CDR1 and CDR2 from the germline V gene are SGHTA and FQGNSA. This CDR3 has 14 amino acids. The CDR3 coding sequence is TGTGCCAGCAGCGTGACAGCGACGGCGATAGAAGCTTTCTTT. Amino acid sequence: CASSVTATAIEAFF.

This clone has only a few counts. This chain uses TRBV7-2 with TRBJ2-7, with 9 bases lining up with TRBD1. V shed 4 bases and J 6 bases; nucleotides not matched to a gene: 7. CDR1 is SGHTA and CDR2 is FQGNSA in the germline V gene. The CDR3 runs 14 residues. In nucleotides, the CDR3 is TGTGCCAGCAGCTCCCGACAGGGGGTCCGCGAGCAGTACTTC. It specifies CASSSRQGVREQYF.

This chain links TRBV19 with TRBJ2-1; D gene ambiguous. Trimming shortened V by 4 bases and J by 4 bases, and 14 bases separated the two germline ends. Germline V gives CDR1 LNHDA, CDR2 SQIVND (reference sequence). The CDR3 is 15 amino acids. The CDR3: CASSSASRTYNEQFF. The CDR3 DNA follows: TGTGCCAGTAGTAGTGCGAGCCGAACGTACAATGAGCAGTTCTTC.

CDR3 region: CASSSLAGATDTQYF. As DNA, the CDR3 is TGCGCCAGCAGCTCACTAGCGGGAGCTACAGATACGCAGTATTTT. The chain couples TRBV5-1 to TRBJ2-3, with 11 bases fitting TRBD2. This CDR3 is built from 15 residues. Germline CDR1 SGHRS, CDR2 YFSETQ. The junction had 3 bases not matched to a gene; V was cut back by 3 bases and J by 3 bases.